This T cell receptor beta chain appears in the sequencing data of a study of cytomegalovirus exposure and HLA in healthy donors. The PCR made use of 60 Vbeta and 13 Jbeta primers. Only in-frame clones appear in the TCRdb table, and some are missing; sequencing was by immunoSEQ multiplex PCR. The table has roughly 67,000 clones, more than 80% seen once. CDR3 size: 18 residues. The V and J ends lost 3 bases and 3 bases, in that order; junction bases with no gene match: 14. CDR1 KGHSH and CDR2 LQKENI come from the germline V gene. This clone was recorded a few times. The genes are TRBV18 and TRBJ1-2; TRBD1 matches at 9 bases. The material sequenced was PBMCs. The receptor was isolated from a woman aged 25 to 39 in good health and CMV-seronegative. CDR3 region: CASSPPKRQGGVDYGYTF. For the CDR3, the DNA is TGTGCCAGCTCACCTCCCAAGAGACAGGGGGGAGTTGACTATGGCTACACCTTC.